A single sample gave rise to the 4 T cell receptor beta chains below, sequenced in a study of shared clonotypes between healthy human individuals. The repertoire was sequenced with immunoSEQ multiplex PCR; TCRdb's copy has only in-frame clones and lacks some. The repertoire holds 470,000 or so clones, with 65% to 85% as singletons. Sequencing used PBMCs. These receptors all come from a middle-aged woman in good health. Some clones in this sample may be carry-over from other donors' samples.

In DNA, the CDR3 is TGTGCCAGCAGTGAAAAGGGCACCGGGGAGCTGTTTTTT. Protein product: CASSEKGTGELFF. V usage is TRBV6-1 and J usage is TRBJ2-2, with D hard to call. V was clipped by 2 bases and J by 4 bases, with 5 bases between them. The CDR3 is made up of 13 amino acids. Germline V lookup: CDR1 MNHNS, CDR2 SASEGT.

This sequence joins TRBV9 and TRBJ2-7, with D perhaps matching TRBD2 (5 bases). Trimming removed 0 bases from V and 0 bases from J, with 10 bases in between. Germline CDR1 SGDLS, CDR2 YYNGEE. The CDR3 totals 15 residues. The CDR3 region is CASSVAVGLSYEQYF. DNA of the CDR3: TGTGCCAGCAGCGTAGCGGTCGGACTCTCCTACGAGCAGTACTTC.

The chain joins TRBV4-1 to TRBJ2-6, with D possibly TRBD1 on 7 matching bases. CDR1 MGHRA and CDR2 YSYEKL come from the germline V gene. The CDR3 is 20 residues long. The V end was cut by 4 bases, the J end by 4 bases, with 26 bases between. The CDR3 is CASSRSPRQGGSGGANVLTF. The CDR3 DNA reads TGCGCCAGCAGCCGATCCCCCCGACAGGGAGGTTCGGGGGGGGCCAACGTCCTGACTTTC.

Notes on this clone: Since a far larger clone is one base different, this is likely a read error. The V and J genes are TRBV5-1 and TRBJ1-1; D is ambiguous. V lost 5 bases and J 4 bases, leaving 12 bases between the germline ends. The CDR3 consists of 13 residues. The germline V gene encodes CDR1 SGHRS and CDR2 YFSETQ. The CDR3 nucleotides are TGCGCCAGCAGTATATGGGTCGTCACTGAAGCTTTCTTT. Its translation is CASSIWVVTEAFF.